These 32 T cell receptor beta chains were sequenced from one sample in a study of blood T cell repertoires in COVID-19. Only in-frame clones appear in the TCRdb table, and some are missing; sequencing was by immunoSEQ multiplex PCR. The sample holds a few hundred thousand clones, about 91% seen once. The material sequenced was PBMCs or T cells enriched from blood (not recorded which). The source is a woman in her forties with acute COVID-19.

DNA for the CDR3: TGTGCCAGCAGCCGGGACTTCCCTACTAATCAGCCCCAGCATTTT. Protein sequence: CASSRDFPTNQPQHF. The chain is built from TRBV7-8 and TRBJ1-5, with a tentative D call TRBD1 (5 bases). With 5 bases removed from V and 4 bases from J, the gap between germline ends came to 15 bases. The CDR3 totals 15 residues. Germline V CDR1 and CDR2: SGHVS, FQNEAQ.

The chain joins TRBV28 to TRBJ1-3; 7 nucleotides line up with TRBD1. In germline, CDR1 is MDHEN, CDR2 SYDVKM. J was trimmed by 3 bases and V by 5 bases; bases with no gene match: 7. This CDR3 spans 15 amino acids. The CDR3 protein is CASSLEGARGNTIYF. The CDR3 nucleotides read TGTGCCAGCAGTCTAGAGGGGGCGCGTGGAAACACCATATATTTT. Full variable domain (missing parts from reference TRBV28 and TRBJ1-3): DVKVTQSSRYLVKRTGEKVFLECVQDMDHENMFWYRQDPGLGLRLIYFSYDVKMKEKGDIPEGYSVSREKKERFSLILESASTNQTSMYLCASSLEGARGNTIYFGEGSWLTVV.

This clone was found once. The rearrangement joins TRBV5-6 to TRBJ1-4; D uncertain. CDR3 size: 16 residues. Germline loops: CDR1 SGHDT, CDR2 YYEEEE. V was trimmed by 2 bases and J by 4 bases, leaving 15 bases between them. CDR3 in amino acids: CASSLKYQAFNEKLFF. CDR3 in DNA: TGTGCCAGCAGCTTAAAGTACCAGGCATTTAATGAAAAACTGTTTTTT. Full variable domain (remainder filled in from reference TRBV5-6 and TRBJ1-4): DAGVTQSPTHLIKTRGQQVTLRCSPKSGHDTVSWYQQALGQGPQFIFQYYEEEERQRGNFPDRFSGHQFPNYSSELNVNALLLGDSALYLCASSLKYQAFNEKLFFGSGTQLSVL.

This chain links TRBV18 with TRBJ2-5; the D is unclear. Germline lookup yields CDR1 KGHSH and CDR2 LQKENI. The CDR3 runs to 11 residues. The ends were cut back, 5 bases at V and 5 bases at J, with 6 bases in the middle. The CDR3, as DNA: TGTGCCAGCTCAGAGTGGGAGACCCAGTACTTC. As protein: CASSEWETQYF.

The J gene is TRBJ2-6, the V gene TRBV27, with 7 bases fitting TRBD2. V was clipped by 8 bases and J by 2 bases; unmatched bases: 6. The CDR3 contains 15 residues. CDR1 MNHEY and CDR2 SMNVEV come from the germline V gene (reference sequence). The DNA for the CDR3 is TGTGCCAGCCGCTTCCGGGGGGCTGGGGCCAACGTCCTGACTTTC. Protein: CASRFRGAGANVLTF.

This rearrangement joins TRBV25-1 to TRBJ2-1; TRBD2 agrees at 8 bases. The germline V gene has CDR1 MGHDK and CDR2 SYGVNS. V dropped 1 base and J dropped 5; count of bases not matched to a gene: 7. The CDR3 contains 16 residues. This chain's CDR3 is CASSESGGRPHNEQFF. For the CDR3, the DNA is TGTGCCAGCAGTGAATCTGGCGGGAGGCCTCACAATGAGCAGTTCTTC.

This chain connects TRBV19 to TRBJ2-4, with D hard to call. The germline CDR1 and CDR2 sequences are LNHDA and SQIVND (reference sequence). The CDR3 contains 13 residues. Trimming shortened V by 11 bases and J by 9 bases, and 20 bases separated the two germline ends. CDR3 region: CAASNVGGGIQYF. CDR3 coding DNA: TGTGCCGCGAGTAATGTAGGCGGCGGCATTCAGTACTTC.

In DNA, the CDR3 is TGTGCCAGCAGCTCAGGGACAGGGGCGCGGGAGACCCAGTACTTC. This sequence encodes CASSSGTGARETQYF. This rearrangement joins TRBV7-9 to TRBJ2-5; the match to TRBD1 covers 10 bases. The V segment lost 4 bases and the J segment 5 bases; nucleotides outside the gene matches: 7. The germline V gene has CDR1 SEHNR and CDR2 FQNEAQ (reference sequence). This CDR3 contains 15 residues.

The chain carries TRBV5-1 and TRBJ1-1, with D possibly being TRBD1 (5 bases). Trimming took off 0 bases at V and 1 base at J, with 13 bases between the two ends. CDR3 length equals 16 residues. The V gene's germline CDR1 is SGHRS and CDR2 YFSETQ. DNA of the CDR3: TGCGCCAGCAGCTTGGGGGGTCAGGGATGGAACACTGAAGCTTTCTTT. Its translation is CASSLGGQGWNTEAFF.

The chain is built from TRBV5-4 and TRBJ1-1; the match to TRBD1 covers 9 bases. The germline V gene has CDR1 SGHNT and CDR2 YYREEE (reference sequence). Trimming at V came to 4 bases and at J to 1 base, leaving 8 bases not matched to a gene. CDR3 length equals 16 residues. In nucleotides, the CDR3 is TGTGCCAGCAGCGAGGGGACAGGGTATACGAACACTGAAGCTTTCTTT. This gives the protein CASSEGTGYTNTEAFF.

This clone was observed a few times. This chain connects TRBV29-1 to TRBJ1-1; no clear D. Germline assignment: CDR1 SQVTM and CDR2 ANQGSEA. This CDR3 comprises 12 residues. V lost 4 bases and J 7 bases, leaving 13 bases between the germline ends. The CDR3 DNA is TGCAGCGTTGGATTTGGCGGAGATGAAGCTTTCTTT. This sequence encodes CSVGFGGDEAFF.

V and J are TRBV28 and TRBJ1-1; D uncertain. Per the germline V gene, CDR1 is MDHEN and CDR2 is SYDVKM. The CDR3 sequence is 14 residues long. V shed 5 bases and J shed 1 base, with 11 bases lying between them. This CDR3 reads CASSIGLPNTEAFF. CDR3 nucleotide sequence: TGTGCCAGCAGTATAGGACTCCCGAACACTGAAGCTTTCTTT.

The chain couples TRBV9 to TRBJ2-5; D may be TRBD1 (5 bases). This CDR3 is 14 amino acids long. Germline V CDR1 and CDR2: SGDLS, YYNGEE. V lost 1 base and J lost 5, with 12 bases in between. The DNA of the CDR3 is TGTGCCAGCAGCGTAAGGGGTTTGAGCGAGACCCAGTACTTC. It specifies CASSVRGLSETQYF.

The genes are TRBV27 and TRBJ2-7; TRBD1 matches at 7 bases. The V gene's germline CDR1 is MNHEY and CDR2 SMNVEV (reference sequence). V shed 4 bases, J shed 4 bases, and the junction held 10 bases outside the gene matches. The CDR3 runs 15 residues. CDR3 bases: TGTGCCAGCAGTTATAGACGGAGGACAGGTTACGAGCAGTACTTC. It yields the protein CASSYRRRTGYEQYF.

The chain links TRBV4-2 to TRBJ1-1, with D possibly being TRBD1 (5 bases). The CDR3 has 15 residues. CDR1 LGHNA and CDR2 YNFKEQ come from the germline V gene. V shed 4 bases and J shed 3 bases, with 15 bases lying between them. The CDR3, as DNA: TGTGCCAGCAGCCGGGGGAGGCGGGGGGACACTGAAGCTTTCTTT. As protein: CASSRGRRGDTEAFF.

V gene TRBV7-9 combines with J gene TRBJ1-5, with unresolved D. This CDR3 comprises 13 residues. Germline CDR1 SEHNR, CDR2 FQNEAQ (reference sequence). Trimming left V 1 base short and J 5 bases short, with 6 bases between. The DNA of the CDR3 is TGTGCCAGCAGCTTAGACAGTGATCAGCCCCAGCATTTT. Translation gives CASSLDSDQPQHF.

V usage is TRBV15 and J usage is TRBJ2-1, with no clear D. Germline loops: CDR1 LNHNV, CDR2 YYDKDF (reference sequence). Trimming stripped 0 bases from V and 5 bases from J, with 11 bases between. The length of the CDR3 is 15 residues. The CDR3 DNA is TGTGCCACCAGCAGAGAGGTAGAAAGCAACAATGAGCAGTTCTTC. Translated, it gives CATSREVESNNEQFF.

The rearrangement joins TRBV5-5 to TRBJ2-5; TRBD1 matches at 10 bases. V shed 4 bases and J 3 bases; nucleotides not matched to a gene: 3. The germline CDR1 and CDR2 sequences are SGHKS and YYEKEE (reference sequence). This CDR3 comprises 14 residues. CDR3 in amino acids: CASSNGQGEETQYF. The CDR3 DNA sequence: TGTGCCAGCAGCAACGGACAGGGGGAAGAGACCCAGTACTTC.

This sequence joins TRBV27 and TRBJ1-2; TRBD1 is a possible D gene (5 bases). Germline V gives CDR1 MNHEY, CDR2 SMNVEV (reference sequence). This CDR3 is built from 13 residues. The ends were cut back, 8 bases at V and 5 bases at J, with 15 bases in the middle. The CDR3 nucleotides read TGTGCCAGCGCCCAGGGCCTTTCTTATGGCTACACCTTC. Translation gives CASAQGLSYGYTF.

The rearrangement links TRBV6-6 to TRBJ2-7; D is perhaps TRBD1 (11 bases). With 5 bases removed from V and 0 bases from J, the gap between germline ends came to 26 bases. This CDR3 has 19 residues. The germline gives CDR1 MNHNY, CDR2 SVGAGI (reference sequence). The CDR3 DNA reads as TGTGCCAGCAGTCACGGACAGGGGGCTACTAGCGGGAACTCCTACGAGCAGTACTTC. Protein sequence: CASSHGQGATSGNSYEQYF.

The rearrangement links TRBV4-3 to TRBJ2-6; unclear D gene. The CDR3 covers 18 residues. Per the germline V gene, CDR1 is LGHNA and CDR2 is YSLEER. The V gene lost 1 base and the J gene lost 2 bases, with 15 bases spanning the gap. The CDR3 spells CASSQAVLKLAGANVLTF. CDR3 nucleotides: TGCGCCAGCAGCCAAGCTGTATTGAAGTTAGCTGGGGCCAACGTCCTGACTTTC.

The sample holds a few counts of this clone. V and J are TRBV9 and TRBJ1-1, with a tentative D call TRBD1 (5 bases). CDR1 is SGDLS and CDR2 is YYNGEE in the germline V gene. The CDR3 has 14 amino acids. V lost 3 bases and J 9 bases, leaving 18 bases between the germline ends. CDR3 in amino acids: CASSAEGTLGKAFF. Written as DNA, the CDR3 is TGTGCCAGCAGCGCGGAGGGGACGCTGGGAAAAGCTTTCTTT.

The chain has TRBV5-1 and TRBJ1-2; D gene uncertain. Germline CDR1 and CDR2: SGHRS and YFSETQ. The CDR3 has 16 amino acids. Trimming pared 5 bases from V and 0 bases from J, leaving 17 bases between. As DNA, the CDR3 is TGCGCCAGCAGGACGCAGGCAGTGAGAACTAACTATGGCTACACCTTC. Its translation is CASRTQAVRTNYGYTF.

This clone was seen only once. The chain joins TRBV15 to TRBJ2-1; 12 bases fit TRBD2. Germline V lookup: CDR1 LNHNV, CDR2 YYDKDF (reference sequence). Trimming removed 2 bases from V and 1 base from J; junction bases left unmatched: 9. The CDR3 has 19 residues. The CDR3 nucleotides are TGTGCCACCAGCAGACCCGGGACTAGCGGGTTAAGGTCCTACAATGAGCAGTTCTTC. Translated: CATSRPGTSGLRSYNEQFF.

The chain employs TRBV5-6 and TRBJ2-3; 7 nucleotides line up with TRBD1. Losses at the gene ends were 2 bases for V and 1 base for J; bases not matched to a gene: 1. Germline V gene data show CDR1 as SGHDT and CDR2 as YYEEEE. CDR3 length: 14 amino acids. CDR3 nucleotides: TGTGCCAGCAGCTTCGGGACAGGCACAGATACGCAGTATTTT. It specifies CASSFGTGTDTQYF.

This chain joins TRBV6-2 or TRBV6-3 and TRBJ2-7; 9 bases align to TRBD2. CDR3 length: 16 amino acids. The germline V gene encodes CDR1 MNHEY and CDR2 SVGEGT. V gave up 2 bases and J gave up 5 bases; unmatched junction bases: 10. Here the CDR3 reads CASSYPPGTSRDEQYV. The DNA for the CDR3 is TGTGCCAGCAGTTACCCTCCCGGGACTAGCAGGGACGAGCAGTACGTC.

The J gene is TRBJ2-1, the V gene TRBV15, with TRBD2 matching over 9 bases. There are 20 residues in the CDR3. V gave up 0 bases and J gave up 3 bases; unmatched junction bases: 15. From germline, CDR1 is LNHNV and CDR2 YYDKDF (reference sequence). The CDR3 protein is CATSREGLGSGRTFYNEQFF. For the CDR3, the DNA is TGTGCCACCAGCAGAGAGGGTCTGGGTAGCGGGAGAACATTCTACAATGAGCAGTTCTTC.

The rearrangement joins TRBV9 to TRBJ2-5; TRBD2 agrees at 10 bases. Looked up from germline, CDR1 is SGDLS and CDR2 is YYNGEE. The V segment lost 0 bases and the J segment 2 bases; nucleotides outside the gene matches: 4. The CDR3 is 16 amino acids. CDR3 sequence (DNA): TGTGCCAGCAGCGTAGAGCTAGCGGGAGATCAAGAGACCCAGTACTTC. It yields the protein CASSVELAGDQETQYF.

The chain joins TRBV28 to TRBJ1-5, with a weak D call TRBD1 (6 bases). Trimming stripped 5 bases from V and 2 bases from J, with 10 bases between. This CDR3 region has 14 residues. Per the germline V gene, CDR1 is MDHEN and CDR2 is SYDVKM. The CDR3 DNA reads TGTGCCAGCAGTCCCTGGACAGGCAATCAGCCCCAGCATTTT. Translated, it gives CASSPWTGNQPQHF.

The V and J genes are TRBV10-3 and TRBJ2-3; perhaps TRBD2 as D (6 bases). Trimming removed 4 bases at V and 0 bases at J, with 8 bases between. Germline V gives CDR1 ENHRY, CDR2 SYGVKD. This CDR3 contains 14 residues. The CDR3 loop reads CAISVGTSTDTQYF. The CDR3 region has the DNA TGTGCCATCAGTGTAGGGACTAGCACAGATACGCAGTATTTT.

V is TRBV19 and J is TRBJ2-5; possibly TRBD1 for D (6 bases). Trimming stripped 5 bases from V and 7 bases from J, with 14 bases between. Per the germline V gene, CDR1 is LNHDA and CDR2 is SQIVND (reference sequence). CDR3 size: 13 residues. CDR3 bases: TGTGCCAGTAGTGTAGGGAGCAGGGGGACCCAGTACTTC. Protein sequence: CASSVGSRGTQYF.

V usage is TRBV19 and J usage is TRBJ2-1; 8 nucleotides agree with TRBD2. The CDR3 runs to 16 residues. Germline loops: CDR1 LNHDA, CDR2 SQIVND (reference sequence). V lost 4 bases, J lost 7 bases, and 12 bases stayed unmatched. The CDR3 loop reads CASSTQGTGRGNEQFF. The CDR3 bases are TGTGCCAGTAGTACTCAGGGTACCGGGAGGGGGAATGAGCAGTTCTTC.